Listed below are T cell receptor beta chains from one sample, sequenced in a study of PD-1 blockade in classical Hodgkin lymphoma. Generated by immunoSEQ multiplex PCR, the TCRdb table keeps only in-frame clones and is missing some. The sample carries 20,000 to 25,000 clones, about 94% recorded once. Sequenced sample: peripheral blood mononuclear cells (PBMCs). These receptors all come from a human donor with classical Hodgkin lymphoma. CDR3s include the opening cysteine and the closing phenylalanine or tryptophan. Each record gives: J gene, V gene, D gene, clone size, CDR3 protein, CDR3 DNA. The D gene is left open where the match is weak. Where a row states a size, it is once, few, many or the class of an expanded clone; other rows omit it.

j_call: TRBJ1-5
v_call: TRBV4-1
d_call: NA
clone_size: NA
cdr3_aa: CASSQDSAGSNQPQHF
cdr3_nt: TGCGCCAGCAGCCAAGATTCGGCAGGTAGCAATCAGCCCCAGCATTTT

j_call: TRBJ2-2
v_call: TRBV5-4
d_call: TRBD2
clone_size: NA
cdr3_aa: CASSLGTSGGELFF
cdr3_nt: TGTGCCAGCAGCTTAGGGACTAGCGGCGGGGAGCTGTTTTTT

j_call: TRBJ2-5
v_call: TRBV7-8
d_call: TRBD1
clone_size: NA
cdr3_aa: CASSSTGATAETQYF
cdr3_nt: TGTGCCAGCAGCTCCACAGGGGCCACGGCGGAGACCCAGTACTTC

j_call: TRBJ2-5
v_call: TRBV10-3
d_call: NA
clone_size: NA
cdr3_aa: CAIRTDVQETQYF
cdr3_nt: TGTGCCATCAGGACTGATGTACAAGAGACCCAGTACTTC

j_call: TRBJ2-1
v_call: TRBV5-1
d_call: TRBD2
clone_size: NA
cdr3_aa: CASSFLAGGPRDEQFF
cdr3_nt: TGCGCCAGCAGCTTCCTAGCGGGGGGGCCGCGTGATGAGCAGTTCTTC

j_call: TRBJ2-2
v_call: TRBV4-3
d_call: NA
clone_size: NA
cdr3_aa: CASSYYPQGNTGELFF
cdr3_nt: TGCGCCAGCAGCTATTATCCACAGGGAAACACCGGGGAGCTGTTTTTT

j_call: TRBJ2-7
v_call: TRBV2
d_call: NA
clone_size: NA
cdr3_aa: CASSTGSSSYEQYF
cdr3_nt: TGTGCCAGCAGTACAGGGAGCAGCTCCTACGAGCAGTACTTC

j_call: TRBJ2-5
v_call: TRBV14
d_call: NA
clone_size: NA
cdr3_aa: CASSWGPSLYF
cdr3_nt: TGTGCCAGCAGCTGGGGACCGAGCCTGTACTTC

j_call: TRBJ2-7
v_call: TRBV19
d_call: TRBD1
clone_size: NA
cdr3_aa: CASSIGTGGASYSSYEQYF
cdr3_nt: TGTGCCAGTAGTATTGGGACAGGGGGAGCCAGCTATAGCTCCTACGAGCAGTACTTC

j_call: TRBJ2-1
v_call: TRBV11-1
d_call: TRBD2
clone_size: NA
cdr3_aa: CAKGTLGLAGASYNEQFF
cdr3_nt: TGTGCCAAGGGGACGCTGGGACTAGCGGGGGCCTCCTACAATGAGCAGTTCTTC

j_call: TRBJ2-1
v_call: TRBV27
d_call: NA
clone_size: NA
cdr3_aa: CASSLYTGGYNEQFF
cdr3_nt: TGTGCCAGCAGTCTTTATACCGGGGGCTACAATGAGCAGTTCTTC

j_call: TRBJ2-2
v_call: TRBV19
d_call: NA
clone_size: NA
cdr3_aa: CASSITGSGGELFF
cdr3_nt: TGTGCCAGTAGTATAACTGGGTCGGGCGGGGAGCTGTTTTTT

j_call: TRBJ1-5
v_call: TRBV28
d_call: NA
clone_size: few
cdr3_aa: CASRPTAVPPQHF
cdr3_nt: TGTGCCAGCAGGCCAACCGCAGTGCCGCCCCAGCATTTT

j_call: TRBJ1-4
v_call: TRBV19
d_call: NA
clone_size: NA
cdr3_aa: CASRKLGTVLF
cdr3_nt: TGTGCCAGTAGAAAGTTAGGAACTGTCCTTTTT

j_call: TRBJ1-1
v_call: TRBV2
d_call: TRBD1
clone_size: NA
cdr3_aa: CASSLHRGDINTEAFF
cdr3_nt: TGTGCCAGCAGTCTTCACAGGGGGGATATCAACACTGAAGCTTTCTTT

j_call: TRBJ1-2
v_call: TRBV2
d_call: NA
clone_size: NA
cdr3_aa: CASSEGRGAYGYTF
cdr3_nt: TGTGCCAGCAGTGAGGGCAGGGGAGCCTATGGCTACACCTTC

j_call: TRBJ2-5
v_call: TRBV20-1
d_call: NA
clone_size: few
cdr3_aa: CSAQHQETQYF
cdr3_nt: TGCAGTGCGCAGCATCAAGAGACCCAGTACTTC

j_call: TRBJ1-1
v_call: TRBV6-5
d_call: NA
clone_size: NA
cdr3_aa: CASSYSSGRVNTEAFF
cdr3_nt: TGTGCCAGCAGTTACTCGTCAGGGAGAGTGAACACTGAAGCTTTCTTT

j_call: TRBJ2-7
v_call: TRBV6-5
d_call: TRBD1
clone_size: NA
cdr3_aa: CASRRDRAYEQYF
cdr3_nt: TGTGCCAGCAGAAGGGACAGGGCCTACGAGCAGTACTTC

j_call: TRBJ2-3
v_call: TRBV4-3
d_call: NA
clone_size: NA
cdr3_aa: CASSQVIGTDTQYF
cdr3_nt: TGCGCCAGCAGCCAAGTCATAGGTACAGATACGCAGTATTTT

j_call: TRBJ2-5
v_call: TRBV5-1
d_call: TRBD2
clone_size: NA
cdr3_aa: CASSPLAGTQETQYF
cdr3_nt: TGCGCCAGCAGCCCGCTAGCGGGGACCCAAGAGACCCAGTACTTC

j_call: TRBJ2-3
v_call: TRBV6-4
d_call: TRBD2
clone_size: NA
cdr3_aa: CASSGTSGADTQYF
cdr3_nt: TGTGCCAGCAGTGGGACTAGCGGCGCAGATACGCAGTATTTT

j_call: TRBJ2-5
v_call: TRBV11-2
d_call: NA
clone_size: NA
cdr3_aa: CASSLSTGQETQYF
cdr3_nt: TGTGCCAGCAGCTTGTCCACAGGCCAAGAGACCCAGTACTTC

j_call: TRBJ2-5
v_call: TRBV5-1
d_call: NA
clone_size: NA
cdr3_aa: CASSLAGFQETQYF
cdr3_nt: TGCGCCAGCAGCTTGGCGGGGTTCCAAGAGACCCAGTACTTC